The 5 T cell receptor beta chains below all came from one sample that was sequenced in a study of OX40 agonist ivuxolimab in advanced cancers. Some clones are missing from TCRdb's copy, which holds only in-frame ones; the method was immunoSEQ multiplex PCR. The sample lists almost 45,000 clones, approximately 85% occurring once. The sequences come from CD4+ or CD8+ T cells sorted from blood, collected in a trial of the OX40 agonist ivuxolimab. The receptors come from an adult with an advanced solid tumor such as melanoma, head and neck, liver or kidney cancer.

The chain joins TRBV2 to TRBJ2-6; D call uncertain. V lost 7 bases, J lost 0 bases, and 13 bases lay in between. Germline V gene lookup returns CDR1 SNHLY and CDR2 FYNNEI. The CDR3 contains 16 residues. CDR3 DNA sequence: TGTGCCAGCACCCCAGGTAGATTCTCTGGGGCCAACGTCCTGACTTTC. It encodes CASTPGRFSGANVLTF. Combining the CDR3 with reference TRBV2 and TRBJ2-6 gives the whole variable domain EPEVTQTPSHQVTQMGQEVILRCVPISNHLYFYWYRQILGQKVEFLVSFYNNEISEKSEIFDDQFSVERPDGSNFTLKIRSTKLEDSAMYFCASTPGRFSGANVLTFGAGSRLTVL.

The rearrangement links TRBV4-2 to TRBJ2-7; D tentatively reads TRBD1 or TRBD2 (6 bases each). Germline CDR1 reads LGHNA; CDR2 reads YNFKEQ. Trimming shortened V by 2 bases and J by 2 bases, and 13 bases separated the two germline ends. The CDR3 runs 15 residues. CDR3 sequence reads: CASSQPGGRTYEQYF. In nucleotides, the CDR3 is TGTGCCAGCAGCCAACCCGGGGGCAGGACCTACGAGCAGTACTTC.

J is TRBJ2-1 and V is TRBV9; D is possibly TRBD1 or TRBD2 (7 bases each). This CDR3 contains 15 residues. In germline, CDR1 is SGDLS, CDR2 YYNGEE. V lost 4 bases and J lost 1, with 12 bases in between. The CDR3 is CASSPGGGSYNEQFF. As DNA, the CDR3 is TGTGCCAGCAGCCCAGGGGGGGGTTCCTACAATGAGCAGTTCTTC.

The V call is TRBV29-1, the J call TRBJ2-3, with D possibly being TRBD1 or TRBD2 (7 bases each). Germline-derived CDR1 and CDR2 are SQVTM and ANQGSEA. The ends were cut back, 7 bases at V and 3 bases at J, with 17 bases in the middle. The CDR3 runs to 14 residues. CDR3 sequence reads: CSARGGVATDTQYF. CDR3 coding DNA: TGCAGCGCCAGGGGGGGGGTAGCGACAGATACGCAGTATTTT.

The chain joins TRBV5-1 to TRBJ2-2; D ambiguous. Trimming took 0 bases from V and 6 from J, leaving 3 bases between them. Germline V lookup: CDR1 SGHRS, CDR2 YFSETQ. The CDR3 runs to 12 residues. Written as DNA, the CDR3 is TGCGCCAGCAGCTTGGTGCCCGGGGAGCTGTTTTTT. As protein: CASSLVPGELFF.